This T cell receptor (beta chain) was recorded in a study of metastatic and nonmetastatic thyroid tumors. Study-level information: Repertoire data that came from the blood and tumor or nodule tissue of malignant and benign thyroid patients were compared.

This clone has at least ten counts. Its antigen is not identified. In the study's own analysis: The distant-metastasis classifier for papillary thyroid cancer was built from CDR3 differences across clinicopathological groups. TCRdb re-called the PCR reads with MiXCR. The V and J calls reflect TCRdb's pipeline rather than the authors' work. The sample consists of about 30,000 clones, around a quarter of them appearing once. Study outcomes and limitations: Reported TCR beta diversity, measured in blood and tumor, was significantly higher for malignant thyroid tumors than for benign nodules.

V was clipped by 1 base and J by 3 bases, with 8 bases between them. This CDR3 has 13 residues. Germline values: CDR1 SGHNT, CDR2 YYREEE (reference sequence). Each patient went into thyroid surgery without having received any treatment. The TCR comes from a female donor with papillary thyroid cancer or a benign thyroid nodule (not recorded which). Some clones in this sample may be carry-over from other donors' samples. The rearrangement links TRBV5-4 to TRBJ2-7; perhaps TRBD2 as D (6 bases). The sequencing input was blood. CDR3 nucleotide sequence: TGTGCCAGCAGCTTGAAAGCGGGCTACGAGCAGTACTTC. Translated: CASSLKAGYEQYF.